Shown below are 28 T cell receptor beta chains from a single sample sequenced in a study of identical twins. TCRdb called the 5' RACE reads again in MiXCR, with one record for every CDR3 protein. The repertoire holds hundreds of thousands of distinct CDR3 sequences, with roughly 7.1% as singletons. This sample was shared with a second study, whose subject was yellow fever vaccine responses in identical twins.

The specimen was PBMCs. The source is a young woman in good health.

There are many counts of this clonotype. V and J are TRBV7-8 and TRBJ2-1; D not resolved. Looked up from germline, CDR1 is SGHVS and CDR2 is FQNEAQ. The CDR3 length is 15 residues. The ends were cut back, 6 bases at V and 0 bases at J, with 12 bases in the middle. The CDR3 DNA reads TGTGCCAGCAGGGAGAAGGTTGGCTCCTACAATGAGCAGTTCTTC. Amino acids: CASREKVGSYNEQFF.

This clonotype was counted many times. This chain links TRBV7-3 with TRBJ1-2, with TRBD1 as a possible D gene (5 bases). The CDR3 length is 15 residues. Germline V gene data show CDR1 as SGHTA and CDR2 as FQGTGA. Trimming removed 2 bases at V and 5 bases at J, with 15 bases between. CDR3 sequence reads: CASSLSPTGGYGYTF. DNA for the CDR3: TGTGCCAGCAGCTTATCCCCCACAGGAGGTTATGGCTACACCTTC.

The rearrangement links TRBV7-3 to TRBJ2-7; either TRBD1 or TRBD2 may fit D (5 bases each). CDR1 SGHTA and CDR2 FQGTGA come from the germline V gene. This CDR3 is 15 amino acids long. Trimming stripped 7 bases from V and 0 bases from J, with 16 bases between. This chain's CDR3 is CASTENRDDSYEQYF. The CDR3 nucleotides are TGTGCCAGCACCGAGAACCGGGACGACTCCTACGAGCAGTACTTC.

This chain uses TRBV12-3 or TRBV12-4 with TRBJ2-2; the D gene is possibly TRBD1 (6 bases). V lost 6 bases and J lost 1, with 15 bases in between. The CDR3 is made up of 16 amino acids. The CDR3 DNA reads TGTGCCAGCAGCAGATCAAGCAGGGGGAACACCGGGGAGCTGTTTTTT. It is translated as CASSRSSRGNTGELFF.

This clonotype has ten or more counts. CDR3 coding DNA: TGTGCCAGCAGTTACCCTCCGGGACACTCCTCTGGAAACACCATATATTTT. It yields the protein CASSYPPGHSSGNTIYF. This chain joins TRBV6-5 and TRBJ1-3; TRBD1 might be the D (6 bases). Germline assignment: CDR1 MNHEY and CDR2 SVGAGI. The germline V and J ends were trimmed by 2 bases and 0 bases, with 14 bases remaining between them. The CDR3 is 17 residues long.

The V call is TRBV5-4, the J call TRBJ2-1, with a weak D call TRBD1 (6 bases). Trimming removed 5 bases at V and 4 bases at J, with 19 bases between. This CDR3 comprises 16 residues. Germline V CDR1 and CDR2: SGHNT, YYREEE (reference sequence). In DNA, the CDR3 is TGTGCCAGCAGGTGGGGTGTAGGGGACACGTACAATGAGCAGTTCTTC. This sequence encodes CASRWGVGDTYNEQFF.

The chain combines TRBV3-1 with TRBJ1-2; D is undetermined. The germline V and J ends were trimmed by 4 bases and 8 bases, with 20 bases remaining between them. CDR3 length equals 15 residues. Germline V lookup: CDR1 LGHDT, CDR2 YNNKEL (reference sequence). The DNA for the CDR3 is TGTGCCAGCAGCCCACTTCGGGAAGTTGGGATGGGCTACACCTTC. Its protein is CASSPLREVGMGYTF.

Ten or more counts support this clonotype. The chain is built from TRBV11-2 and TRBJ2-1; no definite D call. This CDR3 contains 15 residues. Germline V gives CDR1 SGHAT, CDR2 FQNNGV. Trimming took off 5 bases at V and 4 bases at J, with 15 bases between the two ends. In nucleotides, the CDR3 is TGTGCCAGCAGCCCCCTAACCTATAAATACAATGAGCAGTTCTTC. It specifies CASSPLTYKYNEQFF.

The CDR3 region has the DNA TGTGCCAGCTCACCACAACAGGGAATCGGCTACAATGAGCAGTTCTTC. Protein: CASSPQQGIGYNEQFF. V and J are TRBV18 and TRBJ2-1; possibly TRBD1 for D (6 bases). This CDR3 is built from 16 residues. The germline CDR1 and CDR2 sequences are KGHSH and LQKENI. V dropped 1 base and J dropped 3 bases, with 13 bases sitting between them. Together with reference TRBV18 and TRBJ2-1, the CDR3 gives the full variable domain: NAGVMQNPRHLVRRRGQEARLRCSPMKGHSHVYWYRQLPEEGLKFMVYLQKENIIDESGMPKERFSAEFPKEGPSILRIQQVVRGDSAAYFCASSPQQGIGYNEQFFGPGTRLTVL.

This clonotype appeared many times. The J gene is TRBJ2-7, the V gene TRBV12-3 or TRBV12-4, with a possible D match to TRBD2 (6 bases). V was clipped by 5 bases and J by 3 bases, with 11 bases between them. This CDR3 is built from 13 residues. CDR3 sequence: CASSPGVGYEQYF. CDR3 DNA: TGTGCCAGCAGTCCGGGAGTGGGCTACGAGCAGTACTTC.

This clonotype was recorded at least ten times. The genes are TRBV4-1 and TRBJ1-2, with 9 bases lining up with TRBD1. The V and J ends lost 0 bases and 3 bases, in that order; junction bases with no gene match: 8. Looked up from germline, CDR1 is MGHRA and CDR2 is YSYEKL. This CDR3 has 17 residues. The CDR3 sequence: CASSQEDRGSPYYGYTF. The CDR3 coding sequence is TGCGCCAGCAGCCAAGAGGACAGGGGATCTCCCTACTATGGCTACACCTTC.

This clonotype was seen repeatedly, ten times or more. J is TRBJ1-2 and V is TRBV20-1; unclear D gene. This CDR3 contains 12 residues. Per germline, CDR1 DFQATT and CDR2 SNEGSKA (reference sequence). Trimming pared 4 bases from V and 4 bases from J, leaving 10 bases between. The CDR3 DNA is TGCAGTGCTAAGGACCCCAGCTATGGCTACACCTTC. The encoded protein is CSAKDPSYGYTF.

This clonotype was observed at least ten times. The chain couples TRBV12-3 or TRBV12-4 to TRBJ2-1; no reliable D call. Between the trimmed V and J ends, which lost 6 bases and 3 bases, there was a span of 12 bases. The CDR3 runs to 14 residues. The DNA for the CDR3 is TGTGCCAGCAGCACCCAAGACCACTACAATGAGCAGTTCTTC. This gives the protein CASSTQDHYNEQFF.

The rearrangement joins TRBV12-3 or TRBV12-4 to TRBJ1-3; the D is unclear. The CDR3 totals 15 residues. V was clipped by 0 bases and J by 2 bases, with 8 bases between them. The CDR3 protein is CASSLAPVPGNTIYF. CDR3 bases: TGTGCCAGCAGTTTAGCGCCGGTTCCTGGAAACACCATATATTTT.

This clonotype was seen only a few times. CDR3 loop: CSATAGVAPGGTQYF. CDR3 in DNA: TGCAGTGCTACCGCTGGGGTGGCTCCAGGGGGGACCCAGTACTTC. The rearrangement uses TRBV20-1 and TRBJ2-5, with 7 bases matching TRBD1. CDR3 length: 15 residues. Germline CDR1 DFQATT, CDR2 SNEGSKA (reference sequence). V trimming: 4 bases; J trimming: 7 bases; junction bases outside the gene matches: 15.

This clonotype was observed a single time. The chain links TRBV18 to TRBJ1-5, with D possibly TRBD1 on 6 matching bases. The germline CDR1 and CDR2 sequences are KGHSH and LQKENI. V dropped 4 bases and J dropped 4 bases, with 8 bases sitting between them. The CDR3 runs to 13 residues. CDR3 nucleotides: TGTGCCAGCTCACGGGACATTAATCAGCCCCAGCATTTT. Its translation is CASSRDINQPQHF.

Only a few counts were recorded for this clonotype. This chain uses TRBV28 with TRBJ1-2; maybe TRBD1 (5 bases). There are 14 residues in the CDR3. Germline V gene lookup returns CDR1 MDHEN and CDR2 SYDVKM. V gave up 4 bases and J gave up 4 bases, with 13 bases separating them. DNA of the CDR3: TGTGCCAGCAGTTCTCCTGGGGGAGCCTATGGCTACACCTTC. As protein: CASSSPGGAYGYTF.

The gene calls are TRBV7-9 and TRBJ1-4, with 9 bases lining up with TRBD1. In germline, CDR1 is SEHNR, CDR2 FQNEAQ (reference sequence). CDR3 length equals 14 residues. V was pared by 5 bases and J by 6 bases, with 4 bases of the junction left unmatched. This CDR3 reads CASSETGGHEKLFF. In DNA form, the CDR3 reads TGTGCCAGCAGCGAGACAGGGGGTCATGAAAAACTGTTTTTT.

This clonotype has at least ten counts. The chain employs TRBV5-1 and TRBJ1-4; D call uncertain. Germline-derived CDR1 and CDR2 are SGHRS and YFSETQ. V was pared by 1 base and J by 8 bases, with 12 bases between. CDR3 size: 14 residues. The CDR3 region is CASSLFGPGEKLFF. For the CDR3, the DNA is TGCGCCAGCAGCTTGTTTGGTCCGGGGGAAAAACTGTTTTTT.

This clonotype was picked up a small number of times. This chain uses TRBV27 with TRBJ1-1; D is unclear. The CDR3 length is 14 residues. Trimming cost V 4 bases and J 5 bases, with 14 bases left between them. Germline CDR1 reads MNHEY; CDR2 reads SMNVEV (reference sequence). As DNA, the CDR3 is TGTGCCAGCAGTTGGGGTTCGACCGGGACTGAAGCTTTCTTT. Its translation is CASSWGSTGTEAFF.

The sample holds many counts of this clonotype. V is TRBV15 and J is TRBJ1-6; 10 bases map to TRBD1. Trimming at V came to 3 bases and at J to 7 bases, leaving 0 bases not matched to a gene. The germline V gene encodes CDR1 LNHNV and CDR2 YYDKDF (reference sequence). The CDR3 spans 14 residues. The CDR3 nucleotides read TGTGCCACCAGCAGGGGACAGGGGAATTCACCCCTCCACTTT. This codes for CATSRGQGNSPLHF.

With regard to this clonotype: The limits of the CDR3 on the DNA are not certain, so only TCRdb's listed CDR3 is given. The CDR3 region is CASSLAYSGPALYEQYF. The V and J genes are TRBV5-5 and TRBJ2-7; TRBD1, the table's D call, was not compared with the DNA. The CDR3 contains 17 residues when both ends are counted. Germline assignment: CDR1 SGHKS and CDR2 YYEKEE (reference sequence).

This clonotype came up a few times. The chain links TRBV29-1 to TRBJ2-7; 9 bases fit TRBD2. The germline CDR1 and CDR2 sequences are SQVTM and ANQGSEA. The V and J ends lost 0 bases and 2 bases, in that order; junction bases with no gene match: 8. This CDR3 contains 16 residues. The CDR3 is CSVEERRASGTYEQYF. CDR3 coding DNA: TGCAGCGTTGAAGAAAGGAGAGCTAGCGGGACCTACGAGCAGTACTTC.

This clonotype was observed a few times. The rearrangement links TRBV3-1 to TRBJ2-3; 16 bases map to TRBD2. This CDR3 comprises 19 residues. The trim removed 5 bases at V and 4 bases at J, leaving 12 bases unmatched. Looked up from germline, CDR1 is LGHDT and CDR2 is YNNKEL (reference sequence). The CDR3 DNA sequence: TGTGCCAGCAGCAATCCGGGACTAGCGGGAGGGCCTATTCCAGATACGCAGTATTTT. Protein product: CASSNPGLAGGPIPDTQYF.

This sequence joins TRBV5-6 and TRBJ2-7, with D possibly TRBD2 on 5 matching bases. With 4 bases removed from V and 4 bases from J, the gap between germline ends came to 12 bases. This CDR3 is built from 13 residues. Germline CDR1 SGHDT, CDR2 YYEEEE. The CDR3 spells CASSPGIHYEQYF. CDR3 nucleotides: TGTGCCAGCAGCCCCGGGATACATTACGAGCAGTACTTC.

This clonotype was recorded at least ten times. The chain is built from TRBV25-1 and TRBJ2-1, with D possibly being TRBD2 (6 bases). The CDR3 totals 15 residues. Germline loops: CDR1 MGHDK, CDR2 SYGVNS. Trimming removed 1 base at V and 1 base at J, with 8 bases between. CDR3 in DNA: TGTGCCAGCAGTGAATGGCGGGGATCCTACAATGAGCAGTTCTTC. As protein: CASSEWRGSYNEQFF.

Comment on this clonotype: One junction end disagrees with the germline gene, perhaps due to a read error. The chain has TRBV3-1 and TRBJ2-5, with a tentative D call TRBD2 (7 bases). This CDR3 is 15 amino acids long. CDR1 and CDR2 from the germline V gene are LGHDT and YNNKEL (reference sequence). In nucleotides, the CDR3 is TGTGCCTGCAGCCAAGATTTTGGGGGGGCGGAGACCCAGTACTTC. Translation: CACSQDFGGAETQYF.

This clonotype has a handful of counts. The CDR3 reads CSASPSPGLAGESTDTQYF. The CDR3 DNA follows: TGCAGTGCTAGTCCCAGTCCGGGACTAGCGGGGGAAAGCACAGATACGCAGTATTTT. The genes are TRBV20-1 and TRBJ2-3; TRBD2 matches 14 bases. CDR1 and CDR2 from the germline V gene are DFQATT and SNEGSKA (reference sequence). This CDR3 spans 19 amino acids. V was clipped by 3 bases and J by 0 bases; unmatched bases: 11.